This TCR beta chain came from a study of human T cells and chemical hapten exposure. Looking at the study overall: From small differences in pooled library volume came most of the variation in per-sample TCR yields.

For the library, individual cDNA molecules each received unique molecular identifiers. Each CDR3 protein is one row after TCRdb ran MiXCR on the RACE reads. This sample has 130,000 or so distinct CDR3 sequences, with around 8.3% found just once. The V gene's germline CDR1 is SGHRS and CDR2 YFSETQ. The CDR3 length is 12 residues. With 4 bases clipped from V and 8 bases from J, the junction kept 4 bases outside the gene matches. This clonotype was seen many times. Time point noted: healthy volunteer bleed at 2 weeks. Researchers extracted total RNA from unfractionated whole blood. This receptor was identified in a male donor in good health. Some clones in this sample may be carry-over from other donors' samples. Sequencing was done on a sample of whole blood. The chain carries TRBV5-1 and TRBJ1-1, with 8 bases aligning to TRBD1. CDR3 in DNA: TGCGCCAGCAGCGAGGGGACAGGAGAAGCTTTCTTT. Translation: CASSEGTGEAFF.